The source of this T cell receptor (beta chain) is a study of T cell responses to AZD1222 COVID-19 vaccine. Study-wide results and limits: Along spike, vaccine-associated CD4 TCRs were found throughout, with dominance at 160-218 and 743-854.

On this clone itself: Its antigen is not identified.

Generated by immunoSEQ multiplex PCR, the TCRdb table keeps only in-frame clones and is missing some. This sample has 85,000 to 100,000 clones, with 86% found just once. The length of the CDR3 is 15 residues. V lost 1 base and J 4 bases, leaving 14 bases between the germline ends. Germline values: CDR1 SGHTA, CDR2 FQGNSA. This chain joins TRBV7-2 and TRBJ2-7, with D maybe TRBD1 (6 bases). The origin of this receptor is an adult in good health. Specimen: peripheral blood, collected on day 0 of AZD1222 vaccination. CDR3 DNA sequence: TGTGCCAGCAGCTTAGGTCCAGGGGTGGGGTACGAGCAGTACTTC. Amino acids: CASSLGPGVGYEQYF.